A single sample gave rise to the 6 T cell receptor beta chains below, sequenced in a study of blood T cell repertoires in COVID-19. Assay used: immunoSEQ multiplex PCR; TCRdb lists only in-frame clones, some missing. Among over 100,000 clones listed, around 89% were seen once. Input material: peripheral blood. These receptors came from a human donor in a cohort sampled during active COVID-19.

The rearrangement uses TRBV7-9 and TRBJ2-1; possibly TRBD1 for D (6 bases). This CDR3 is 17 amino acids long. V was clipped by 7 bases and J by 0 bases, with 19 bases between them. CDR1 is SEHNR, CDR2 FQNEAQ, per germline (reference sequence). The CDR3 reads CASNQRGTPSSYNEQFF. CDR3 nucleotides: TGTGCCAGCAACCAAAGGGGGACCCCGAGCTCCTACAATGAGCAGTTCTTC.

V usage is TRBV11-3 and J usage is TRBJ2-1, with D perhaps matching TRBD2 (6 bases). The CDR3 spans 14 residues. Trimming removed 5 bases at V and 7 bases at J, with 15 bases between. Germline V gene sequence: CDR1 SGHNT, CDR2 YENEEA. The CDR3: CASSASGTQNEQFF. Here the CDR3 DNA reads TGTGCCAGCAGCGCCTCCGGGACTCAAAATGAGCAGTTCTTC.

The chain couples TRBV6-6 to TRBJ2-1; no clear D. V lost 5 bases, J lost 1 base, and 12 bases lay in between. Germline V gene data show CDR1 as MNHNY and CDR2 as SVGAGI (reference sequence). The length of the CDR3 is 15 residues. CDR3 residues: CASSTTGPSYNEQFF. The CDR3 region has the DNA TGTGCCAGCAGTACTACTGGTCCATCCTACAATGAGCAGTTCTTC.

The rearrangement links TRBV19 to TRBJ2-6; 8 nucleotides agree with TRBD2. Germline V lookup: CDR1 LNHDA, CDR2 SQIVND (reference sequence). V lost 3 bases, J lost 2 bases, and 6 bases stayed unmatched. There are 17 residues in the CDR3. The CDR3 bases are TGTGCCAGTAGTATCGGGCTAGCGGGTACTGGGGCCAACGTCCTGACTTTC. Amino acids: CASSIGLAGTGANVLTF.

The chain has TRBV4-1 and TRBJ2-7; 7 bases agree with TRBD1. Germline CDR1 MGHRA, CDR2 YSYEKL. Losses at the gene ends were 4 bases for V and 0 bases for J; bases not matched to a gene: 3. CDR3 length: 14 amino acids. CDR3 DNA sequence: TGCGCCAGCAGCCGGGACAGCAACTCCTACGAGCAGTACTTC. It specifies CASSRDSNSYEQYF.

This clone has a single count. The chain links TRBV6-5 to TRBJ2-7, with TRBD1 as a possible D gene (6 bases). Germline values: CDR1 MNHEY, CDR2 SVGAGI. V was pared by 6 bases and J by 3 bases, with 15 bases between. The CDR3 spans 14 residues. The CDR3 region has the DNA TGTGCCAGCAGGCGACAGGAAGGAAACTACGAGCAGTACTTC. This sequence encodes CASRRQEGNYEQYF.